Listed below are T cell receptor beta chains from one sample, sequenced in a study of beta chain features in type 1 diabetes. Sequenced by immunoSEQ multiplex PCR; TCRdb stores in-frame clones only, minus some. The repertoire includes fewer than 200,000 clones, about 9.3% of them detected once, and more than 0.45% sits in the top ten. Sequencing was done on a sample of central memory CD4+ T cells from blood. The receptors derive from a man younger than 40 with type 1 diabetes. CDR3s include the opening cysteine and the closing phenylalanine or tryptophan. The D gene is left open where the match is weak. Rows give clone size only sometimes, using once, few, many, or a class for an expanded clone.

J gene: TRBJ2-1; D gene: .; clone size: .; V gene: TRBV6-5; CDR3 DNA: TGTGCCAGCAGTTACAGACAGTACAATGAGCAGTTCTTC; CDR3 protein: CASSYRQYNEQFF
J gene: TRBJ2-5; D gene: .; clone size: few; V gene: TRBV5-6; CDR3 DNA: TGTGCCAGCGATAGCAGGGGCGCGACGGAGACCCAGTACTTC; CDR3 protein: CASDSRGATETQYF
J gene: TRBJ2-2; D gene: .; clone size: .; V gene: TRBV7-9; CDR3 DNA: TGTGCCAGCAGCTTAGTTCCAGTGAACACCGGGGAGCTGTTTTTT; CDR3 protein: CASSLVPVNTGELFF
J gene: TRBJ2-7; D gene: .; clone size: few; V gene: TRBV6-5; CDR3 DNA: TGTGCCAGCAGTTACGATCGGGACTTACCCTACGAGCAGTACTTC; CDR3 protein: CASSYDRDLPYEQYF
J gene: TRBJ1-1; D gene: .; clone size: .; V gene: TRBV5-1; CDR3 DNA: TGCGCCAGCAGCTTGAAAGGGCAGGGTGAAGCTTTCTTT; CDR3 protein: CASSLKGQGEAFF
J gene: TRBJ1-2; D gene: .; clone size: few; V gene: TRBV28; CDR3 DNA: TGTGCCAGCACCCCCCGGGTAGCTAACTATGGCTACACCTTC; CDR3 protein: CASTPRVANYGYTF
J gene: TRBJ2-1; D gene: .; clone size: .; V gene: TRBV4-2; CDR3 DNA: TGTGCCAGCAGCCAGGAGGGAGAGGAAGATGAGCAGTTCTTC; CDR3 protein: CASSQEGEEDEQFF
J gene: TRBJ2-1; D gene: .; clone size: .; V gene: TRBV29-1; CDR3 DNA: TGCAGCGTCTTCGGGTCGGTCACCTACAATGAGCAGTTCTTC; CDR3 protein: CSVFGSVTYNEQFF
J gene: TRBJ2-4; D gene: TRBD2; clone size: .; V gene: TRBV5-6; CDR3 DNA: TGTGCCAGCAGGTTAGCGGGAACCGGGACCAAAAACATTCAGTACTTC; CDR3 protein: CASRLAGTGTKNIQYF
J gene: TRBJ1-1; D gene: .; clone size: few; V gene: TRBV5-1; CDR3 DNA: TGCGCCAGCAGCTTGGTGGGCTCGGCGGGTACTGAAGCTTTCTTT; CDR3 protein: CASSLVGSAGTEAFF
J gene: TRBJ2-5; D gene: .; clone size: few; V gene: TRBV6-5; CDR3 DNA: TGTGCCAGCACCTTACCAGGCCAAGGGACCCAGTACTTC; CDR3 protein: CASTLPGQGTQYF
J gene: TRBJ2-5; D gene: TRBD2; clone size: few; V gene: TRBV27; CDR3 DNA: TGTGCCAGCAGTTTAGGCGCTAGCGGGAGTACTGCAGAGACCCAGTACTTC; CDR3 protein: CASSLGASGSTAETQYF
J gene: TRBJ2-1; D gene: TRBD2; clone size: few; V gene: TRBV4-2; CDR3 DNA: TGTGCCAGCAGCCACACTAGCGGGGCCTACAATGAGCAGTTCTTC; CDR3 protein: CASSHTSGAYNEQFF
J gene: TRBJ2-3; D gene: .; clone size: .; V gene: TRBV4-2; CDR3 DNA: TGTGCCAGCAGCCAAGATAGCCTCGACTCGGGATCCCAAGATACGCAGTATTTT; CDR3 protein: CASSQDSLDSGSQDTQYF
J gene: TRBJ1-2; D gene: .; clone size: few; V gene: TRBV9; CDR3 DNA: TGTGCCAGCAGCCCCCAGGTAAACCCAAACTATGGCTACACCTTC; CDR3 protein: CASSPQVNPNYGYTF
J gene: TRBJ2-7; D gene: .; clone size: few; V gene: TRBV7-9; CDR3 DNA: TGTGCCAGCAGCTTAGCTATTGGCGGCGGTCTGTCGTTGATCGAGCAGTACTTC; CDR3 protein: CASSLAIGGGLSLIEQYF
J gene: TRBJ2-7; D gene: .; clone size: many; V gene: TRBV6-6; CDR3 DNA: TGTGCCACCGCACCAGGTACCTACGAGCAGTACTTC; CDR3 protein: CATAPGTYEQYF
J gene: TRBJ2-3; D gene: .; clone size: few; V gene: TRBV10-3; CDR3 DNA: TGTGCCATCGGGCGGGATGGGGATACGCAGTATTTT; CDR3 protein: CAIGRDGDTQYF
J gene: TRBJ2-6; D gene: TRBD1; clone size: few; V gene: TRBV9; CDR3 DNA: TGTGCCAGCAACCGGGACAGGGGGCTTGGGGCCAACGTCCTGACTTTC; CDR3 protein: CASNRDRGLGANVLTF
J gene: TRBJ2-2; D gene: .; clone size: .; V gene: TRBV11-1; CDR3 DNA: TGTGCCAGCAGCGTACGACAGTCTGGCGGGGAGCTGTTTTTT; CDR3 protein: CASSVRQSGGELFF
J gene: TRBJ2-5; D gene: .; clone size: few; V gene: TRBV9; CDR3 DNA: TGTGCCAGCAGCGTAGCTATCCAGGGATCTGACCGAACCCAGTACTTC; CDR3 protein: CASSVAIQGSDRTQYF
J gene: TRBJ2-3; D gene: TRBD2; clone size: .; V gene: TRBV2; CDR3 DNA: TGTGCCAGTAGCGGGAGGGGCACAGATACGCAGTATTTT; CDR3 protein: CASSGRGTDTQYF
J gene: TRBJ1-3; D gene: .; clone size: .; V gene: TRBV2; CDR3 DNA: TGTGCCAGCAGTGTTTCCGGTTCTGGAAACACCATATATTTT; CDR3 protein: CASSVSGSGNTIYF
J gene: TRBJ1-1; D gene: .; clone size: .; V gene: TRBV27; CDR3 DNA: TGTGCCAGCAGTCCTATACAGGGAGTGAACACTGAAGCTTTCTTT; CDR3 protein: CASSPIQGVNTEAFF
J gene: TRBJ2-3; D gene: TRBD2; clone size: .; V gene: TRBV7-9; CDR3 DNA: TGTGCCAGCGACGGACTAGCGGGGTACACAGATACGCAGTATTTT; CDR3 protein: CASDGLAGYTDTQYF
J gene: TRBJ2-1; D gene: TRBD2; clone size: .; V gene: TRBV28; CDR3 DNA: TGTGTCACGGATGACGGGAGGTCCTACAATGAGCAGTTCTTC; CDR3 protein: CVTDDGRSYNEQFF
J gene: TRBJ2-5; D gene: .; clone size: .; V gene: TRBV5-1; CDR3 DNA: TGCGCCAGCAGCTTGGTTCCAGGGGAGTACCAAGAGACCCAGTACTTC; CDR3 protein: CASSLVPGEYQETQYF
J gene: TRBJ2-3; D gene: .; clone size: few; V gene: TRBV7-7; CDR3 DNA: TGTGCTAGCAGCTTAGGGACTCTAAGCACAGATACGCAGTATTTT; CDR3 protein: CASSLGTLSTDTQYF
J gene: TRBJ2-1; D gene: .; clone size: .; V gene: TRBV7-3; CDR3 DNA: TGTGCCAGCAGCTTAGATGGGAGCTCCTACAATGAGCAGTTCTTC; CDR3 protein: CASSLDGSSYNEQFF
J gene: TRBJ1-1; D gene: TRBD1; clone size: few; V gene: TRBV6-1; CDR3 DNA: TGTGCCAGCAGGGCTGGACAGGGTCTGAACACTGAAGCTTTCTTT; CDR3 protein: CASRAGQGLNTEAFF
J gene: TRBJ1-1; D gene: .; clone size: .; V gene: TRBV4-3; CDR3 DNA: TGCGCCAGCAGACGCGACACTGAAGCTTTCTTT; CDR3 protein: CASRRDTEAFF
J gene: TRBJ2-1; D gene: .; clone size: .; V gene: TRBV23-1; CDR3 DNA: TGCGCCAGCAGTCATTCGGAGGGTATGGGCAATGAGCAGTTCTTC; CDR3 protein: CASSHSEGMGNEQFF
J gene: TRBJ2-5; D gene: .; clone size: few; V gene: TRBV15; CDR3 DNA: TGTGCCACCAGCGCAGGGGTACAAGAGACCCAGTACTTC; CDR3 protein: CATSAGVQETQYF
J gene: TRBJ2-1; D gene: .; clone size: few; V gene: TRBV19; CDR3 DNA: TGTGCCAGTAGTAGGGCTAGCCTTAGCTCCTACAATGAGCAGTTCTTC; CDR3 protein: CASSRASLSSYNEQFF
J gene: TRBJ2-7; D gene: .; clone size: .; V gene: TRBV27; CDR3 DNA: TGTGCCAGTAGGAGAAGTTATCCCTACGAGCAGTACTTC; CDR3 protein: CASRRSYPYEQYF
J gene: TRBJ2-7; D gene: TRBD2; clone size: few; V gene: TRBV7-6; CDR3 DNA: TGTGCCAGCAGCTTAGCGCAGCCTAGCGGGCCTCTCCCCTACGAGCAGTACTTC; CDR3 protein: CASSLAQPSGPLPYEQYF
J gene: TRBJ2-2; D gene: .; clone size: few; V gene: TRBV9; CDR3 DNA: TGTGCCAGCGAGAAGGACTTGAACACCGGGGAGCTGTTTTTT; CDR3 protein: CASEKDLNTGELFF
J gene: TRBJ1-5; D gene: .; clone size: few; V gene: TRBV28; CDR3 DNA: TGTGCCAGCAGTTTTCCCGGTCGGGGCAATCAGCCCCAGCATTTT; CDR3 protein: CASSFPGRGNQPQHF
J gene: TRBJ2-1; D gene: .; clone size: .; V gene: TRBV7-3; CDR3 DNA: TGTGCCAGCAGCTCCTCTGTCTCCTACAATGAGCAGTTCTTC; CDR3 protein: CASSSSVSYNEQFF
J gene: TRBJ2-1; D gene: TRBD1; clone size: few; V gene: TRBV28; CDR3 DNA: TGTGCCAGCACCCTATCCGGGACAGGTTACAATGAGCAGTTCTTC; CDR3 protein: CASTLSGTGYNEQFF
J gene: TRBJ2-3; D gene: TRBD2; clone size: .; V gene: TRBV7-9; CDR3 DNA: TGTGCCAGCAGCTTCCTAGCGGGAAGAGGCCCAGATACGCAGTATTTT; CDR3 protein: CASSFLAGRGPDTQYF
J gene: TRBJ2-7; D gene: .; clone size: .; V gene: TRBV23-1; CDR3 DNA: TGCGCCAGCAGTATGGGCGACGAGCAGTACTTC; CDR3 protein: CASSMGDEQYF
J gene: TRBJ2-7; D gene: .; clone size: few; V gene: TRBV5-1; CDR3 DNA: TGCGCCAGCAGAAGGGCCTCCGGGAGTGAAGGCGAGCAGTACTTC; CDR3 protein: CASRRASGSEGEQYF
J gene: TRBJ2-3; D gene: TRBD1; clone size: .; V gene: TRBV2; CDR3 DNA: TGTGCCAGCAGTTTCTCACTCGGACAGGGGGCCACAGATACGCAGTATTTT; CDR3 protein: CASSFSLGQGATDTQYF
J gene: TRBJ2-6; D gene: .; clone size: .; V gene: TRBV5-1; CDR3 DNA: TGCGCCAGCAGCTCCGCCACTACAGGTACTGGGGCCAACGTCCTGACTTTC; CDR3 protein: CASSSATTGTGANVLTF
J gene: TRBJ2-5; D gene: .; clone size: .; V gene: TRBV9; CDR3 DNA: TGTGCCAGCAGCTTAGCTAGCCAAGAGACCCAGTACTTC; CDR3 protein: CASSLASQETQYF
J gene: TRBJ2-3; D gene: .; clone size: few; V gene: TRBV7-2; CDR3 DNA: TGTGCCAGCAGTTCTCGACTGGCAGATACGCAGTATTTT; CDR3 protein: CASSSRLADTQYF
J gene: TRBJ2-7; D gene: TRBD2; clone size: few; V gene: TRBV7-2; CDR3 DNA: TGTGCCAGCAGCTCGGGACTAGCGGGATCCTACGAGCAGTACTTC; CDR3 protein: CASSSGLAGSYEQYF
J gene: TRBJ2-2; D gene: TRBD1; clone size: .; V gene: TRBV2; CDR3 DNA: TGTGCCAGCACCTCCGGACAGGGCTATCCCGGGGAGCTGTTTTTT; CDR3 protein: CASTSGQGYPGELFF
J gene: TRBJ2-5; D gene: .; clone size: .; V gene: TRBV30; CDR3 DNA: TGTGCCTGGAGTGTTCTAGCGTTCAGGGAGACCCAGTACTTC; CDR3 protein: CAWSVLAFRETQYF
J gene: TRBJ2-2; D gene: TRBD2; clone size: .; V gene: TRBV7-9; CDR3 DNA: TGTGCCAGCAGTTGGACTAGCGGAAACACCGGGGAGCTGTTTTTT; CDR3 protein: CASSWTSGNTGELFF
J gene: TRBJ1-5; D gene: .; clone size: few; V gene: TRBV7-9; CDR3 DNA: TGTGCCAGCAGCTTACAGGACAAGCCCCAGCATTTT; CDR3 protein: CASSLQDKPQHF
J gene: TRBJ2-3; D gene: TRBD1; clone size: .; V gene: TRBV10-3; CDR3 DNA: TGTGCCATCAGGGTAACAGGGGCCAGCACAGATACGCAGTATTTT; CDR3 protein: CAIRVTGASTDTQYF
J gene: TRBJ2-1; D gene: .; clone size: .; V gene: TRBV4-1; CDR3 DNA: TGCGCCAGCAGCCAAGCTATAGTGAATGAGCAGTTCTTC; CDR3 protein: CASSQAIVNEQFF
J gene: TRBJ2-7; D gene: .; clone size: few; V gene: TRBV9; CDR3 DNA: TGTGCCAGCAGCACACAGGGTAACGAGCAGTACTTC; CDR3 protein: CASSTQGNEQYF
J gene: TRBJ2-1; D gene: TRBD2; clone size: few; V gene: TRBV9; CDR3 DNA: TGTGCCAGCAGCTATCAAGCGGGAGGGCTCAATGAGCAGTTCTTC; CDR3 protein: CASSYQAGGLNEQFF
J gene: TRBJ2-1; D gene: TRBD2; clone size: few; V gene: TRBV15; CDR3 DNA: TGTGCCACCAGCAGAGGAGGGACTAGCGGGTACAATGAGCAGTTCTTC; CDR3 protein: CATSRGGTSGYNEQFF
J gene: TRBJ2-7; D gene: .; clone size: few; V gene: TRBV7-9; CDR3 DNA: TGTGCCAGCAGCTTAGGAGGGTCGTTTGGCGAGCAGTACTTC; CDR3 protein: CASSLGGSFGEQYF